The text below deals with one T cell receptor (beta chain). CDR1 and CDR2 (germline): SEHNR, FQNEAQ (reference sequence). Trimming took 6 bases from V and 2 from J; bases not matched to a gene: 7. The CDR3 loop spans 14 amino acids. This sample is part of a study of blood T cell repertoires in COVID-19. Background on the study: PBMCs, B-cell-depleted T cells, or T cells were the source of the cDNA or gDNA that made up the material.

Donors in Cohort 3 counted as recovered after two negative PCRs, clearance, or symptom resolution. Methods used by the authors: Amplified reference gene primers provided the basis for estimating nucleated cell counts. Generated by immunoSEQ multiplex PCR, the TCRdb table keeps only in-frame clones and is missing some. The V and J calls and clone size were taken over from that table, and D and trimming were inferred from the DNA. Altogether 150,000 or so clones are present, 80% to 85% being singletons, with the ten largest covering nearly 8%. This receptor was obtained from a woman aged 45-60 years who had recovered from COVID-19. V and J are TRBV7-9 and TRBJ2-7, with 7 nucleotides matching TRBD2. The material sequenced was PBMCs or T cells enriched from blood (not recorded which). The CDR3 DNA follows: TGTGCCAGCAGGCCGACCGGGACTACCTACGAGCAGTACTTC. Protein product: CASRPTGTTYEQYF.